A selection of T cell receptor beta chains follows, all from one sample in a study of T cells in Graves' hyperthyroidism and ophthalmopathy. A single record per CDR3 protein comes from TCRdb applying MiXCR to the multiplex PCR reads. The data hold over 300,000 distinct CDR3 sequences, with around 14% observed a single time. What was sequenced was blood. The origin of the receptors is an older woman with Graves' hyperthyroidism. The CDR3 runs from the conserved cysteine through the conserved F or W. The D gene is left open where the match is weak. Where a row states a size, it is once, few, many or the class of an expanded clone; other rows omit it.

j_call d_call clone_size v_call cdr3_aa cdr3_nt
TRBJ2-1 . many TRBV30 CAWSNTYEQFF TGTGCCTGGAGTAACACGTATGAGCAGTTCTTC
TRBJ1-5 TRBD1 many TRBV28 CASSLGGQALRPQHF TGTGCCAGCAGTTTAGGCGGACAGGCCTTACGGCCCCAGCATTTT
TRBJ2-1 TRBD2 many TRBV7-9 CASSIRGRFIGDEQFF TGTGCCAGCAGCATTCGCGGGAGGTTTATCGGGGATGAGCAGTTCTTC
TRBJ1-1 . many TRBV27 CASPERDTEAFF TGTGCCAGCCCCGAGAGGGACACTGAAGCTTTCTTT
TRBJ1-1 . few TRBV29-1 CSVGVGTEAFF TGCAGCGTTGGGGTTGGGACTGAAGCTTTCTTT
TRBJ2-7 TRBD1 many TRBV6-6 CASSYRDRAHEQYF TGTGCCAGCAGTTACCGGGACAGGGCCCACGAGCAGTACTTC
TRBJ1-1 . few TRBV6-1 CASKTEGWWAFF TGTGCCAGTAAGACGGAGGGGTGGTGGGCTTTCTTT
TRBJ1-3 . few TRBV7-9 CASSPLDGQGEGNTIYF TGTGCCAGCAGCCCTCTGGACGGACAAGGGGAAGGAAACACCATATATTTT
TRBJ2-5 . many TRBV6-6 CASSYSFMGEGETQYF TGTGCCAGCAGTTACTCGTTCATGGGAGAAGGAGAGACCCAGTACTTC
TRBJ1-2 . many TRBV7-9 CASGGAYGYTF TGTGCCAGTGGGGGGGCCTATGGCTACACCTTC
TRBJ1-2 TRBD1 many TRBV30 CAWSPGTGDYTF TGTGCCTGGAGTCCCGGGACAGGGGACTACACCTTC
TRBJ2-7 . few TRBV25-1 CASSEYLGTGTYEQYF TGTGCCAGCAGTGAATATCTGGGTACTGGGACCTACGAGCAGTACTTC
TRBJ2-3 TRBD2 . TRBV14 CASGQFSGGTDTQYF TGTGCCAGCGGCCAATTTAGCGGGGGCACAGATACGCAGTATTTT
TRBJ1-1 TRBD1 many TRBV5-8 CASATGGNTEAFF TGTGCCAGCGCCACAGGGGGCAACACTGAAGCTTTCTTT
TRBJ1-5 . many TRBV19 CASSIGAVSTRPQHF TGTGCCAGTAGTATTGGGGCAGTAAGCACGCGGCCCCAGCATTTT
TRBJ2-3 TRBD1 many TRBV18 CASSLGTGRTDTQYF TGTGCCAGCTCCCTCGGGACAGGACGCACAGATACGCAGTATTTT
TRBJ2-1 . . TRBV10-3 CATGPGNEQFF TGTGCCACAGGGCCTGGGAATGAGCAGTTCTTC
TRBJ1-2 TRBD1 many TRBV18 CASSPLTGFNGYTF TGTGCCAGCTCACCACTGACAGGGTTCAATGGCTACACCTTC
TRBJ1-1 TRBD1 . TRBV28 CASSLRQGATEAFF TGTGCCAGCAGTTTGCGACAGGGGGCTACTGAAGCTTTCTTT
TRBJ2-7 . once TRBV30 CALGGAEQYF TGTGCCTTGGGTGGAGCCGAGCAGTACTTC
TRBJ1-3 TRBD1 few TRBV10-3 CAISEPGQDRWSSGNTIYF TGTGCCATCAGTGAACCGGGACAGGACCGTTGGAGCTCTGGAAACACCATATATTTT
TRBJ2-3 . many TRBV30 CAWTRRRADTQYF TGTGCCTGGACCAGGCGAAGGGCAGATACGCAGTATTTT
TRBJ2-7 . many TRBV12-3/TRBV12-4 CASSRGQGGIGEQYF TGTGCCAGCAGTCGAGGACAGGGAGGGATAGGAGAGCAGTACTTC
TRBJ2-3 . . TRBV4-1 CASSQGGWADTQYF TGCGCCAGCAGCCAAGGAGGGTGGGCAGATACGCAGTATTTT
TRBJ2-7 . many TRBV11-2 CASSSHSGSSYEQYF TGTGCCAGCAGCTCCCATAGCGGTTCCTCCTACGAGCAGTACTTC
TRBJ2-3 . many TRBV27 CASSSLRGTDTQYF TGTGCCAGCAGTTCGCTCCGGGGCACAGATACGCAGTATTTT
TRBJ2-7 TRBD1 many TRBV11-3 CASSSQGCGYEQYF TGTGCCAGCAGCTCACAGGGGTGTGGATACGAGCAGTACTTC
TRBJ2-1 . many TRBV24-1 CATSASPVAQQFF TGTGCCACCAGTGCTTCACCCGTGGCACAGCAGTTCTTC
TRBJ2-1 TRBD2 . TRBV20-1 CSATGVAGRNEQFF TGCAGTGCTACCGGAGTAGCGGGAAGAAATGAGCAGTTCTTC
TRBJ2-1 . . TRBV7-9 CASSRALGNDQFF TGTGCCAGCAGCCGCGCCTTGGGAAATGATCAGTTCTTC
TRBJ2-1 TRBD2 . TRBV3-1 CASSYGLAGDSYNEQFF TGTGCCAGCAGCTACGGACTAGCGGGGGACTCCTACAATGAGCAGTTCTTC
TRBJ2-1 . many TRBV20-1 CSARGQSSYNEQFF TGCAGTGCTAGAGGACAGAGCTCCTACAATGAGCAGTTCTTC
TRBJ2-7 TRBD2 many TRBV10-3 CAISESGTSGNLYDEQYF TGTGCCATCAGTGAGTCCGGGACTAGCGGGAACTTGTATGACGAGCAGTACTTC
TRBJ1-5 . . TRBV5-5 CASSSPGNGNQPQHF TGTGCCAGCAGCTCCCCGGGGAACGGCAATCAGCCCCAGCATTTT
TRBJ2-2 TRBD1 few TRBV10-2 CASSGQGTGTGELFF TGCGCCAGCAGTGGACAGGGTACGGGAACCGGGGAGCTGTTTTTT
TRBJ2-1 . many TRBV7-9 CASSLMAGPSYNEQFF TGTGCCAGCAGCTTAATGGCGGGACCCTCCTACAATGAGCAGTTCTTC